This T cell receptor (beta chain) comes out of a study of blood T cell repertoires in COVID-19. Clones were sequenced by immunoSEQ multiplex PCR, and TCRdb holds only the in-frame ones, with some missing. The sample lists around 480,000 clones, 70% to 90% occurring once. This TCR was recovered from a woman between 45 and 60 years old with COVID-19, enrolled during active disease. Source material: peripheral blood.

The CDR3 protein is CASSPGNYGYTF. DNA of the CDR3: TGCGCCAGCAGCCCTGGCAACTATGGCTACACCTTC. V gene TRBV5-1 combines with J gene TRBJ1-2, with unresolved D. The CDR3 sequence is 12 residues long. The V gene's germline CDR1 is SGHRS and CDR2 YFSETQ. Trimming removed 4 bases at V and 2 bases at J, with 6 bases between.